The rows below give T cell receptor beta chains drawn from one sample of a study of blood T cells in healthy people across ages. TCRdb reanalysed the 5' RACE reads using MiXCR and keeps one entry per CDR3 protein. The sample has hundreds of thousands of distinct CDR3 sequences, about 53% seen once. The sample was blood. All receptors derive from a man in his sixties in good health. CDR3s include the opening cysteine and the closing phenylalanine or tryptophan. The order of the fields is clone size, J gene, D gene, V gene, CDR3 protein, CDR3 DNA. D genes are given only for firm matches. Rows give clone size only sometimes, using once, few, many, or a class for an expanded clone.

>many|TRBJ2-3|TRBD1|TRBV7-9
CASSWRTGGADTQYF
TGTGCCAGCAGCTGGAGGACAGGGGGAGCAGATACGCAGTATTTT
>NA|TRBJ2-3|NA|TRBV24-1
CATSVQGRLGTDTQYF
TGTGCCACCAGTGTTCAGGGCCGATTGGGCACAGATACGCAGTATTTT
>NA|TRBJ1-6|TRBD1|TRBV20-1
CSATGTGVSYNSPLHF
TGCAGTGCTACCGGGACAGGGGTCTCCTATAATTCACCCCTCCACTTT
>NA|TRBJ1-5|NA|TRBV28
CASTPGTHNQPQHF
TGTGCCAGCACCCCAGGCACCCACAATCAGCCCCAGCATTTT
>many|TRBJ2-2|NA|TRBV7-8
CASSLAGSWAGELFF
TGTGCCAGCAGCTTAGCGGGGTCTTGGGCCGGGGAGCTGTTTTTT
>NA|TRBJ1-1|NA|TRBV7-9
CASSTHGNTEAFF
TGTGCCAGCAGCACCCACGGGAACACTGAAGCTTTCTTT
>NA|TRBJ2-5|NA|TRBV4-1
CASSQRVGARGQETQYF
TGCGCCAGCAGCCAAAGGGTGGGGGCAAGAGGTCAAGAGACCCAGTACTTC
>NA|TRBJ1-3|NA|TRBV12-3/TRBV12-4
CASSLWAGISSGNTIYF
TGTGCCAGCAGTTTATGGGCAGGGATAAGCTCTGGAAACACCATATATTTT
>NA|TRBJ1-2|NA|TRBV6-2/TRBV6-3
CASSRTGPRNYGYTF
TGTGCCAGCAGCCGGACGGGACCGCGTAACTATGGCTACACCTTC
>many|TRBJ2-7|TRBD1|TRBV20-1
CSAPGQGYEQYF
TGCAGTGCCCCTGGACAGGGCTACGAGCAGTACTTC
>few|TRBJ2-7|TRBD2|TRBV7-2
CASSFGLAGGFYEQYF
TGTGCCAGCAGCTTCGGACTAGCGGGGGGATTCTACGAGCAGTACTTC
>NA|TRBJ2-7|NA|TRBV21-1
CASSKAERGQNEQYF
TGTGCCAGCAGCAAAGCTGAGCGGGGGCAGAACGAGCAGTACTTC
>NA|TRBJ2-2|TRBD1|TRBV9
CASSVGQGASTGELFF
TGTGCCAGCAGCGTAGGACAGGGGGCGAGCACCGGGGAGCTGTTTTTT
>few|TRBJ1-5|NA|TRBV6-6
CASSYSGGGSNQPQHF
TGTGCCAGCAGTTACTCTGGAGGTGGTAGCAATCAGCCCCAGCATTTT
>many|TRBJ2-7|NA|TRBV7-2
CASSLAGAYEQYF
TGCGCCAGCAGCTTGGCCGGGGCCTACGAGCAGTACTTC
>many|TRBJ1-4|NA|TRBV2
CASSEAGEKLFF
TGTGCCAGCAGTGAAGCCGGTGAAAAACTGTTTTTT
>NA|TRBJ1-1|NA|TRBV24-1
CATSDFWGGAFF
TGTGCCACCAGTGATTTCTGGGGAGGGGCTTTCTTT
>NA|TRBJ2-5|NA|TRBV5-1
CASSSRNNWEETQYF
TGCGCCAGCAGCTCCCGAAATAACTGGGAAGAGACCCAGTACTTC
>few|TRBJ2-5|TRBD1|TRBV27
CASTKQGLGQETQYF
TGTGCCAGCACCAAACAGGGGTTGGGACAAGAGACCCAGTACTTC
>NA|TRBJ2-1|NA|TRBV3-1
CASSQDGSGSSYNEQFF
TGCGCCAGCAGCCAAGATGGGTCGGGGAGCTCCTACAATGAGCAGTTCTTC
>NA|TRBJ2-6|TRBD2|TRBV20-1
CSARGRTSVSSGANVLTF
TGCAGTGCTAGGGGGAGGACTAGCGTTAGCTCTGGGGCCAACGTCCTGACTTTC
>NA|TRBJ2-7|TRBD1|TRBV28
CASREQGSPYEQYF
TGTGCCAGCAGAGAACAGGGGTCCCCCTACGAGCAGTACTTC
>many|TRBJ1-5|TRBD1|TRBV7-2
CASSPRQGGNQPQHF
TGTGCCAGCAGCCCTCGACAGGGCGGCAATCAGCCCCAGCATTTT
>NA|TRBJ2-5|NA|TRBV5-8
CASSLAKVTQYF
TGTGCCAGCAGCTTGGCTAAGGTAACCCAGTACTTC
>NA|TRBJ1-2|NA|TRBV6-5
CASSYSRGADYGYTF
TGTGCCAGCAGTTACTCACGGGGGGCAGACTATGGCTACACCTTC
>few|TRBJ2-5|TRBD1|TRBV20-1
CSARGDRTTQETQYF
TGCAGTGCTAGAGGGGACAGGACGACCCAAGAGACCCAGTACTTC
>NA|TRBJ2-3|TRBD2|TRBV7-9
CASSLRAGGPVDTQYF
TGTGCCAGCAGCCTTCGAGCGGGGGGGCCAGTAGATACGCAGTATTTT
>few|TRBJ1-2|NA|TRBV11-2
CASSWDINYGYTF
TGTGCCAGCAGCTGGGACATTAACTATGGCTACACCTTC
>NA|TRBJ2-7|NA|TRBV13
CASSSWSSSSEQYF
TGTGCCAGCAGCTCTTGGTCGTCCTCGTCCGAGCAGTACTTC
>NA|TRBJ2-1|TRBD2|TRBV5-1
CASSYAGESNEQFF
TGCGCCAGCAGCTACGCGGGGGAGAGCAATGAGCAGTTCTTC
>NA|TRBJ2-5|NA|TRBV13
CASSLLGTETQYF
TGTGCCAGCAGCTTACTAGGGACAGAGACCCAGTACTTC
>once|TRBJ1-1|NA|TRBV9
CASSPPLDGGNTEAFF
TGTGCCAGCAGCCCTCCCCTCGACGGGGGGAACACTGAAGCTTTCTTT
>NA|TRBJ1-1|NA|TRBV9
CASSVAQWGDEAFF
TGTGCCAGCAGCGTAGCCCAGTGGGGGGATGAAGCTTTCTTT
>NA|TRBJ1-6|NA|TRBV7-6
CASSPRTTGAVVRVNSPLHF
TGTGCCAGCAGCCCTAGGACGACGGGAGCGGTAGTTAGGGTCAATTCACCCCTCCACTTT
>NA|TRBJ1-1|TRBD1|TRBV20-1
CSATRQGANTEAFF
TGCAGTGCTACCAGACAGGGGGCGAACACTGAAGCTTTCTTT
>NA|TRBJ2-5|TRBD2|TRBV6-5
CASSYSREGRVQETQYF
TGTGCCAGCAGTTACTCGAGGGAGGGGAGGGTCCAAGAGACCCAGTACTTC
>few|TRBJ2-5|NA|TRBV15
CATRGGGDQETQYF
TGTGCCACCAGAGGGGGGGGCGACCAAGAGACCCAGTACTTC
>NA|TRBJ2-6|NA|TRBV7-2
CASSSRVYSGANVLTF
TGTGCCAGCAGCTCCAGGGTCTACTCTGGGGCCAACGTCCTGACTTTC
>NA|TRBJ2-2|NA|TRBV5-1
CASSADSSNTGELFF
TGCGCCAGCAGCGCAGACTCCTCGAACACCGGGGAGCTGTTTTTT
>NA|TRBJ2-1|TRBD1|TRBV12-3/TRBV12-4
CASSADRYNEQFF
TGTGCCAGCAGCGCGGACAGGTACAATGAGCAGTTCTTC
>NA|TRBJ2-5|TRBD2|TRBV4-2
CASSERPSGGPRGETQYF
TGTGCCAGCAGTGAAAGACCAAGCGGGGGGCCCCGTGGGGAGACCCAGTACTTC
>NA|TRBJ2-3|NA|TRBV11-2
CASSSTQRDTQYF
TGTGCCAGCAGCTCAACCCAGCGGGATACGCAGTATTTT
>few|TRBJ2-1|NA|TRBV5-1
CASSLAMGGGEDYNEQFF
TGCGCCAGCAGCTTGGCTATGGGAGGGGGCGAGGACTACAATGAGCAGTTCTTC
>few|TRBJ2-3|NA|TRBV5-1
CASTPSSTDTQYF
TGCGCCAGCACTCCATCTAGCACAGATACGCAGTATTTT
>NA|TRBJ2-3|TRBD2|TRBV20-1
CSARDSLRSGGYTDTRYF
TGCAGTGCTAGAGATTCCCTTAGAAGCGGGGGGTATACAGATACGCGGTATTTT
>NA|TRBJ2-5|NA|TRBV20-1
CSAVGQETQYF
TGCAGTGCCGTCGGCCAAGAGACCCAGTACTTC
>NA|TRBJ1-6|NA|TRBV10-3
CAISENGHRGSPLHF
TGTGCCATCAGTGAGAACGGGCATCGAGGTTCACCCCTCCACTTT
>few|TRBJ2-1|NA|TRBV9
CASSTRLGSYNEQFF
TGTGCCAGCAGCACCCGACTAGGCTCCTACAATGAGCAGTTCTTC
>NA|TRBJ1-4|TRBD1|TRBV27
CASSPTGGFGKLFF
TGTGCCAGCAGTCCGACAGGGGGGTTTGGGAAACTGTTTTTT
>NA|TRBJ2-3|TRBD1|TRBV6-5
CASRGTATSTDTQYF
TGTGCCAGCAGGGGGACAGCTACTAGCACAGATACGCAGTATTTT